The rows below give T cell receptor beta chains drawn from one sample of a study of CD8 T cells in ankylosing spondylitis. MiXCR, applied by TCRdb to the 5' RACE reads, yields one record per CDR3 protein. The sample lists 250,000 to 400,000 distinct CDR3 sequences; around 10% were seen once. The sample was blood, either unsorted or a sorted T cell fraction (not recorded which). The receptors were gathered from a female donor with ankylosing spondylitis or in good health (not recorded which). The CDR3 runs from the conserved cysteine through the conserved F or W. D genes are given only for firm matches. A clone size is listed for some rows: how often the clone was seen (once, few, many), or a class if it is expanded.

D: -; J: TRBJ2-7; V: TRBV10-3; size: many; DNA: TGTGCCATCAGTGGGACACGGGACTCCTACGAGCAGTACTTC; CDR3: CAISGTRDSYEQYF
D: -; J: TRBJ1-6; V: TRBV6-1; size: -; DNA: TGTGCCAGCCGAGGGACTCGGAGCTCCTATAATTCACCCCTCCACTTT; CDR3: CASRGTRSSYNSPLHF
D: -; J: TRBJ2-1; V: TRBV20-1; size: many; DNA: TGCAGTGCTAGAGATCCCGGGGCCGGGGGAGATGAGCAGTTCTTC; CDR3: CSARDPGAGGDEQFF
D: -; J: TRBJ1-2; V: TRBV14; size: -; DNA: TGTGCCAGCAGCCTCTCTGGCCATAGGCCCCATGGCTACACCTTC; CDR3: CASSLSGHRPHGYTF
D: TRBD1; J: TRBJ1-5; V: TRBV29-1; size: many; DNA: TGCAGCGTCTCCTTTTTCTCTACAGGGGTCGATCAGCCCCAGCATTTT; CDR3: CSVSFFSTGVDQPQHF
D: -; J: TRBJ1-5; V: TRBV7-8; size: -; DNA: TGTGCCAGCAGCTTAGGTTGGGGCCAGGGCACCCCCAATCAGCCCCAGCATTTT; CDR3: CASSLGWGQGTPNQPQHF
D: TRBD1; J: TRBJ2-5; V: TRBV5-1; size: many; DNA: TGCGCCAGCAGCTTGCTCCGGGACAGCTCTAAAGAGACCCAGTACTTC; CDR3: CASSLLRDSSKETQYF
D: -; J: TRBJ2-4; V: TRBV20-1; size: many; DNA: TGCAGTGCTAGTTTAACGGGGATCCAAAACATTCAGTACTTC; CDR3: CSASLTGIQNIQYF
D: -; J: TRBJ1-4; V: TRBV5-1; size: -; DNA: TGCGCCAGCAGACCTTTGGTGGCCTCAACTAATGAAAAACTGTTTTTT; CDR3: CASRPLVASTNEKLFF
D: TRBD2; J: TRBJ2-4; V: TRBV7-8; size: few; DNA: TGTGCCAGCAGCCCCCTAGCGGGGACCCGGTCAGGCAAAAACATTCAGTACTTC; CDR3: CASSPLAGTRSGKNIQYF